The sequence of this T cell receptor beta chain was determined in a study of T cells in Graves' hyperthyroidism and ophthalmopathy (dated by TCRdb to between 2019 and 2020). Regarding the research as a whole: Peripheral blood samples were taken at the time of initial diagnosis, prior to any treatment. To identify TCR V-J signatures that set the groups apart, the researchers used a discovery cohort of 100 patients, made up of approximately 43 with Graves' ophthalmopathy and approximately 57 with stable Graves' hyperthyroidism. An independent validation cohort of around 20 hyperthyroidism patients and approximately 16 patients who later progressed to ophthalmopathy tested prospective prediction of ophthalmopathy. For training and testing, the 100 or so patients in the discovery cohort were randomly divided in a 7:3 ratio. In addition, the study compared T-cell repertoires in thyroid tissue and in blood from about 6 Graves' hyperthyroidism patients. Following sampling, methimazole starting at 30 mg daily was given to hyperthyroidism patients, and high-dose intravenous methylprednisolone was given to ophthalmopathy patients. The paper reports TCR Vbeta CDR3 sequencing of approximately 140 peripheral blood samples: around 41 ophthalmopathy, roughly 80 hyperthyroidism and about 17 progressor patients.

TCR beta CDR3 regions were amplified from RNA transcripts. The TCR CDR3 was subjected to a first round of RT-PCR using the HTBI primer set and the Qiagen OneStep RT-PCR kit. Libraries were constructed in a second round of multiplex PCR, after which size selection and purification were carried out. Libraries were sequenced paired-end with 100 bp reads on an Illumina HiSeq2000. The study's own analysis went as follows. SOAPnuke was used to process the raw data, with reads discarded if the reads contained adapters or uncalled bases, had a mean Phred below 15, or lacked an exact constant-primer or identifier match. High-quality paired reads were merged using COPE v1.2.5, and each unique nucleotide sequence was defined as a clonotype. MiTCR v1.1 was used to align clonotypes to the IMGT TRBV, TRBD and TRBJ reference segments. Analysis was restricted to V-J combinations with a frequency above 0.0001, which covered 98% to 99.2% of repertoires. A TCS score was defined as the ratio of F50 (clonal expansion) to E x V (chaos), with BLOSUM62-based TCRdist applied between CDR3 peptides within each V-J. Welch's t-statistics and random forest reduced around 520 V-J features to fewer than 15, which were used in a naive Bayes classifier (R e1071). Using fastp trimming at Q25 and MiXCR clonotype assembly, TCRdb reanalyzed the public sequencing data and kept in-frame beta chains. Every CDR3 protein is listed once, alongside the most common genes and DNA of its rows. These V and J calls originate from TCRdb's pipeline instead of the authors' own analysis. Within this sample are a few hundred thousand distinct CDR3 sequences, with approximately 13% of them counted one time only. The top ten hold about 5% of the sample.

The sample holds a few counts of this clonotype. This receptor's antigen is unknown. Qualities for individual bases were not recorded, and no much larger clone is one base off. A patient counted as having stable Graves' hyperthyroidism if no progression to ophthalmopathy occurred over 18 months of follow-up. Hyperthyroidism patients were newly diagnosed, with disease duration under 2 months, and aged 18 to 65 years. Any patient with an uncontrolled infection, another autoimmune disease, pregnancy or lactation was excluded. Diagnoses were based on clinical symptoms, serum thyroxine and TRAb, thyroid ultrasound and orbital computed tomography. Ficoll-Paque density gradient centrifugation was used to isolate PBMCs from around 10 ml of fresh peripheral blood. Trizol reagent was used to extract total RNA, and RNA quality was then checked on an Agilent 2100 Bioanalyzer. The CDR3 covers 20 residues, taking in both the cysteine and the phenylalanine. The retained sequence is limited to the CDR3, 60 bases, with the frame set at the first base. V is pared back by 4 bases and J by 4 bases, with 32 bases lying between the germline termini. CDR1 and CDR2 are read off the germline V gene (reference sequence) as SGHKS and YYEKEE.

Broader findings and caveats from the paper: In validation, the model predicted progression to ophthalmopathy with approximately 70% sensitivity and about 72% specificity, a median of around 6.6 months before onset. Ophthalmopathy was separated from stable hyperthyroidism by a 13 V-J signature model, with approximately 85% sensitivity and about 81% specificity obtained in cross-validation and 80%/75% obtained in testing. Sample size was not statistically predetermined, and blinding of investigators to group allocation was not performed. Most expanded thyroid clonotypes (frequency above 0.001) were also found in blood, which suggests that blood repertoires may mirror thyroid immune responses.

Rearrangement joined TRBV5-5 to TRBJ2-5; the D gene is perhaps TRBD2, on 8 matching bases. The sequenced sample consisted of blood. The sequence derives from a woman between 18 and 29 years old with Graves' hyperthyroidism. The CDR3 protein is CASSRSGRGLRAGVPETQYF. The nucleotide sequence reads TGTGCCAGCAGCCGTTCCGGGAGGGGGCTTCGCGCGGGTGTACCAGAGACCCAGTACTTC. Outside the CDR3, residues come from the reference TRBV5-5 and TRBJ2-5 proteins, so the full variable domain is: DAGVTQSPTHLIKTRGQQVTLRCSPISGHKSVSWYQQVLGQGPQFIFQYYEKEERGRGNFPDRFSARQFPNYSSELNVNALLLGDSALYLCASSRSGRGLRAGVPETQYFGPGTRLLVL.